This entry lists 14 T cell receptor beta chains sequenced from one sample in a study of shared clonotypes between healthy human individuals. The protocol was immunoSEQ multiplex PCR, while the TCRdb copy is restricted to in-frame clones and leaves out a portion. Of about 590,000 clones in the sample, about 95% were seen once. CD45RO negativity and positive selection for CCR7 defined naive CD8 cells, a population that excluded terminally differentiated effector memory CD45RA+ cells. The specimen sequenced was naive CD8+ T cells sorted from blood. These receptors were taken from a woman in her twenties or thirties in good health.

CDR3 region: CASSGGKGRSYEQYF. The CDR3 DNA reads TGTGCCAGCAGTGGGGGTAAGGGCCGCTCCTACGAGCAGTACTTC. This chain links TRBV2 with TRBJ2-7; D is unclear. Germline V lookup: CDR1 SNHLY, CDR2 FYNNEI. The CDR3 totals 15 residues. With 4 bases removed from V and 0 bases from J, the gap between germline ends came to 13 bases.

This clone was seen once. This chain uses TRBV7-3 with TRBJ1-4, with D perhaps matching TRBD1 (5 bases). The CDR3 totals 18 residues. Germline V lookup: CDR1 SGHTA, CDR2 FQGTGA. With 4 bases removed from V and 0 bases from J, the gap between germline ends came to 18 bases. CDR3 DNA: TGTGCCAGCAGCTCTTACCCCGGGACGGACTCAACTAATGAAAAACTGTTTTTT. Translation gives CASSSYPGTDSTNEKLFF.

The chain links TRBV4-2 to TRBJ2-3; no firm D call. Germline CDR1 LGHNA, CDR2 YNFKEQ. V dropped 5 bases and J dropped 5 bases, with 5 bases sitting between them. The CDR3 runs 11 residues. CDR3 sequence: CASSSEDTQYF. The CDR3 nucleotides read TGTGCCAGCAGCTCGGAAGATACGCAGTATTTT.

This chain uses TRBV7-8 with TRBJ1-1, with unresolved D. This CDR3 spans 14 amino acids. V shed 0 bases and J shed 1 base, with 6 bases lying between them. Germline V lookup: CDR1 SGHVS, CDR2 FQNEAQ. The DNA of the CDR3 is TGTGCCAGCAGCTTAGCGCCAGGGAACACTGAAGCTTTCTTT. Its translation: CASSLAPGNTEAFF.

V is TRBV2 and J is TRBJ1-1, with D unclear. V was cut by 1 base and J by 1 base, with 16 bases left in between. Germline V gene lookup returns CDR1 SNHLY and CDR2 FYNNEI. The CDR3 has 17 residues. CDR3 sequence reads: CASSEELRSRENTEAFF. CDR3 nucleotides: TGTGCCAGCAGTGAAGAGTTGAGATCCCGAGAGAACACTGAAGCTTTCTTT.

With respect to this clone: At the DNA level, this CDR3 is encoded by other sequences in the same sample as well. The chain combines TRBV28 with TRBJ2-5; D not certain. The DNA end is more similar to TRBJ2-7, so the J call may be wrong. From germline, CDR1 is MDHEN and CDR2 SYDVKM. The CDR3 extends over 12 amino acids. CDR3: CASSSSSYEQYF. The CDR3 DNA follows: TGTGCCAGCAGTTCGAGCAGCTACGAGCAGTACTTC.

The gene calls are TRBV4-2 and TRBJ2-7, with D maybe TRBD2 (6 bases). The CDR3 loop spans 18 amino acids. Germline CDR1 reads LGHNA; CDR2 reads YNFKEQ. Between the trimmed V and J ends, which lost 0 bases and 3 bases, there was a span of 21 bases. The CDR3: CASSQDLPEAEGFYEQYF. CDR3 DNA: TGTGCCAGCAGCCAAGATCTCCCGGAAGCGGAGGGATTCTACGAGCAGTACTTC.

This clone appeared once. Other DNA sequences in the sample encode the same CDR3. V and J are TRBV27 and TRBJ2-7; a weak D match, TRBD1 (6 bases). This CDR3 region has 13 residues. In germline, CDR1 is MNHEY, CDR2 SMNVEV (reference sequence). With 3 bases removed from V and 6 bases from J, the gap between germline ends came to 12 bases. The CDR3 bases are TGTGCCAGCAGTTTGTCCAGGGGCCGCGAGCAGTACTTC. Protein sequence: CASSLSRGREQYF.

This sequence joins TRBV9 and TRBJ1-1; 8 bases are a match to TRBD1. CDR1 is SGDLS and CDR2 is YYNGEE in the germline V gene. Unmatched junction bases numbered 6, after V lost 3 bases and J lost 2 bases. The CDR3 covers 15 residues. CDR3 loop: CASSARDRPNTEAFF. CDR3 sequence (DNA): TGTGCCAGCAGCGCCCGGGACAGGCCTAACACTGAAGCTTTCTTT. The entire variable domain, with the rest obtained from reference TRBV9 and TRBJ1-1, is as follows: DSGVTQTPKHLITATGQRVTLRCSPRSGDLSVYWYQQSLDQGLQFLIQYYNGEERAKGNILERFSAQQFPDLHSELNLSSLELGDSALYFCASSARDRPNTEAFFGQGTRLTVV.

The chain uses TRBV27 and TRBJ2-2, with D unclear. There are 14 residues in the CDR3. Trimming shortened V by 1 base and J by 2 bases, and 5 bases separated the two germline ends. Germline values: CDR1 MNHEY, CDR2 SMNVEV (reference sequence). CDR3 sequence reads: CASSLFTNTGELFF. Written as DNA, the CDR3 is TGTGCCAGCAGTTTATTTACAAACACCGGGGAGCTGTTTTTT.

The rearrangement uses TRBV5-4 and TRBJ1-1; D is ambiguous. Trimming cost V 4 bases and J 1 base, with 5 bases left between them. Germline CDR1 is SGHNT and CDR2 is YYREEE (reference sequence). This CDR3 contains 12 residues. Written as DNA, the CDR3 is TGTGCCAGCAGCCACTCGAACACTGAAGCTTTCTTT. Protein sequence: CASSHSNTEAFF.

This chain joins TRBV4-1 and TRBJ2-5; perhaps TRBD1 as D (5 bases). The germline V gene has CDR1 MGHRA and CDR2 YSYEKL. Between the trimmed V and J ends, which lost 4 bases and 5 bases, there was a span of 14 bases. The length of the CDR3 is 14 residues. CDR3 sequence reads: CASSLRQLRETQYF. CDR3 DNA: TGCGCCAGCAGCCTTAGACAGCTTCGGGAGACCCAGTACTTC.

The J gene is TRBJ2-7, the V gene TRBV6-5, with D possibly matching TRBD1 (5 bases). The CDR3 has 13 amino acids. The ends were cut back, 6 bases at V and 0 bases at J, with 9 bases in the middle. CDR1 and CDR2 from the germline V gene are MNHEY and SVGAGI. The CDR3 DNA is TGTGCCAGCAGCCCCAGGGCCTCCTACGAGCAGTACTTC. It encodes CASSPRASYEQYF.

V is TRBV19 and J is TRBJ2-7; D may be TRBD2 (6 bases). The CDR3 sequence is 14 residues long. The germline CDR1 and CDR2 sequences are LNHDA and SQIVND (reference sequence). The V end was cut by 3 bases, the J end by 3 bases, with 12 bases between. The CDR3 spells CASSIGDSRYEQYF. In DNA, the CDR3 is TGTGCCAGTAGTATCGGGGACTCCCGCTACGAGCAGTACTTC.